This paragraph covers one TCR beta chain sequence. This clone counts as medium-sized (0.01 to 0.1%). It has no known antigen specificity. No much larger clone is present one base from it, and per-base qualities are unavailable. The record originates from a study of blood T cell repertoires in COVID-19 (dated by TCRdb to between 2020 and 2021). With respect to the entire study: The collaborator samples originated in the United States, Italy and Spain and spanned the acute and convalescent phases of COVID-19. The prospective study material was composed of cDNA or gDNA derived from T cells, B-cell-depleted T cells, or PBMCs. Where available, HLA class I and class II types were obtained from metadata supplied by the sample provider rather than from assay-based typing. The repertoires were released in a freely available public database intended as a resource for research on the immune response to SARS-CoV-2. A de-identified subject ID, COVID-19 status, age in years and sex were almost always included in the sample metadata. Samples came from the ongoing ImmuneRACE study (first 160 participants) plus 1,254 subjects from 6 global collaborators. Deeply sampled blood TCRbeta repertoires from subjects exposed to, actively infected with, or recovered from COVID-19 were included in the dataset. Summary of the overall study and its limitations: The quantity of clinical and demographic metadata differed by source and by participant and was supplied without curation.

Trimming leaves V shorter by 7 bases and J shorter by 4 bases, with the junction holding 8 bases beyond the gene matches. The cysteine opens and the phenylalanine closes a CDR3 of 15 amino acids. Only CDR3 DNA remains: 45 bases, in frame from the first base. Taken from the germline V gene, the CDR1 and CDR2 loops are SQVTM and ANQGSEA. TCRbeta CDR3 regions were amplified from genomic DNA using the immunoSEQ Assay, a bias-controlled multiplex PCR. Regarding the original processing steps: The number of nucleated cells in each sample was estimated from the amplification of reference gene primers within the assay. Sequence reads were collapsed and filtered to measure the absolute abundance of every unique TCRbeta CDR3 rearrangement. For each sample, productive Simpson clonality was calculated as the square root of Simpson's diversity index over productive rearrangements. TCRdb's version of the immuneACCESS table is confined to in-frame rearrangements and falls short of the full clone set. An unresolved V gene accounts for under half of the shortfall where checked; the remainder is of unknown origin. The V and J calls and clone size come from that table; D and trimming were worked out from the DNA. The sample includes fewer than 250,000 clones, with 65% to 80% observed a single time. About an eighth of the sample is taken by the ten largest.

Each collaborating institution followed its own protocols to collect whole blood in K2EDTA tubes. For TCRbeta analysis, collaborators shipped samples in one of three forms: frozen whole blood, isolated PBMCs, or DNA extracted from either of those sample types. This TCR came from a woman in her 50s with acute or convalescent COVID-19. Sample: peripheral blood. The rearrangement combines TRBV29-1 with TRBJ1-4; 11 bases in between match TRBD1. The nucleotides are TGCAGCGGACGGACAGGGGGCATGGTTAATGAAAAACTGTTTTTT. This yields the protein CSGRTGGMVNEKLFF. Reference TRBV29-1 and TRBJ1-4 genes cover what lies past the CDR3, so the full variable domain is SAVISQKPSRDICQRGTSLTIQCQVDSQVTMMFWYRQQPGQSLTLIATANQGSEATYESGFVIDKFPISRPNLTFSTLTVSNMSPEDSSIYLCSGRTGGMVNEKLFFGSGTQLSVL.